This is a list of T cell receptor beta chains from one sample in a study of blood T cell repertoires in COVID-19. Measured with immunoSEQ multiplex PCR; TCRdb has only the in-frame clones, and not every one. The data show tens of thousands of clones, with roughly 88% seen just once and around two fifths held by the top ten. The source material was peripheral blood. Receptors were obtained from a woman in her sixties or seventies with COVID-19, enrolled during active disease. The CDR3 runs from the conserved cysteine through the conserved F or W.

j_gene	v_gene	len	CDR3aa
TRBJ1-2	TRBV5-5	11	CASSLIHSYTF
TRBJ1-3	TRBV18	16	CASSPRQGAEGNTIYF
TRBJ1-2	TRBV6-5	15	CASTEPSTANYGYTF
TRBJ2-1	TRBV9	16	CASSVEGDSSYNEQFF
TRBJ2-3	TRBV9	15	CASSVGMAFTDTQYF
TRBJ2-7	TRBV4-3	14	CASSQRDREGEQYF
TRBJ2-5	TRBV6-1	16	CASSELAGPLQETQYF
TRBJ1-2	TRBV13	12	CASSLEGAGYTF
TRBJ1-5	TRBV10-3	16	CAISATDQGFNQPQHF
TRBJ2-5	TRBV2	14	CASTIPQGRETQYF